These 2 T cell receptor beta chains were sequenced from one sample in a study of blood T cell repertoires in COVID-19. TCRdb's table, derived via immunoSEQ multiplex PCR, lists solely in-frame clones and lacks some. The sample lists fewer than 200,000 clones; approximately 92% were seen once. Input material: peripheral blood. Receptor source: a woman in her forties or fifties with acute or convalescent COVID-19.

This rearrangement joins TRBV2 to TRBJ1-5, with TRBD1 matching 9 bases. Germline V gene data show CDR1 as SNHLY and CDR2 as FYNNEI. The CDR3 runs to 15 residues. V lost 6 bases and J lost 5; bases outside the gene matches: 8. The CDR3 DNA sequence: TGTGCCAGCAGCACCGGGACAGGGCGTCATCAGCCCCAGCATTTT. Translating it yields CASSTGTGRHQPQHF.

The J gene is TRBJ1-3, the V gene TRBV9; D is perhaps TRBD1 (5 bases). This CDR3 contains 16 residues. Germline CDR1 SGDLS, CDR2 YYNGEE. Trimming took 0 bases from V and 0 from J, leaving 10 bases between them. The CDR3, as DNA: TGTGCCAGCAGCGTAGCCCCCAGGGACTCTGGAAACACCATATATTTT. It codes for CASSVAPRDSGNTIYF.